Presented here are 6 T cell receptor beta chains from one specimen sequenced in a study of blood T cell repertoires in COVID-19 (TCRdb year 2020). Receptor libraries were prepared by the immunoSEQ multiplex PCR assay. In its TCRdb copy, this immuneACCESS table keeps in-frame sequences only and misses some clones. Where compared with another copy, unresolved V genes explain less than half of these, and the others have no known cause. This sample comprises approximately 150,000 clones, approximately 85% of them detected only once. 2.6% of the sample is in the top ten clones. The material sequenced was peripheral blood. Receptors originate from a human donor with acute or convalescent COVID-19. The donor label of this sample is uncertain.

In nucleotides, the CDR3 is TGCGCCAGCAGCCATTTTCGGACCCAGGGGGCGCCCCTTCAGCCCCAGCATTTT. It specifies CASSHFRTQGAPLQPQHF. V is TRBV4-3 and J is TRBJ1-5; 8 bases line up with TRBD1. CDR1 and CDR2 from the germline V gene are LGHNA and YSLEER. The CDR3 length is 18 residues. The V and J ends lost 3 bases and 6 bases, in that order; junction bases with no gene match: 16.

V is TRBV27 and J is TRBJ2-7; the D gene is possibly TRBD1 (6 bases). The CDR3 loop spans 14 amino acids. Germline V gene lookup returns CDR1 MNHEY and CDR2 SMNVEV (reference sequence). The germline V and J ends were trimmed by 6 bases and 6 bases, with 18 bases remaining between them. The CDR3 protein is CASRLRTALGEQYF. For the CDR3, the DNA is TGTGCCAGCAGATTACGGACAGCCCTCGGCGAGCAGTACTTC.

The V gene is TRBV28, the J gene TRBJ1-2; 7 nucleotides agree with TRBD1. Germline V CDR1 and CDR2: MDHEN, SYDVKM. This CDR3 contains 13 residues. The junction had 10 bases not matched to a gene; V was cut back by 10 bases and J by 5 bases. The CDR3 coding sequence is TGTGCCACCACACAGGGGAACGAATATGGCTACACCTTC. Its protein is CATTQGNEYGYTF.

The V and J genes are TRBV27 and TRBJ2-1; 15 nucleotides agree with TRBD2. With 5 bases clipped from V and 2 bases from J, the junction kept 4 bases outside the gene matches. The CDR3 length is 17 residues. Germline assignment: CDR1 MNHEY and CDR2 SMNVEV (reference sequence). The CDR3 nucleotides read TGTGCCAGCAGTGCGCGGACTAGCGGGAGGGCCTACAATGAGCAGTTCTTC. Translated, it gives CASSARTSGRAYNEQFF.

The V call is TRBV5-4, the J call TRBJ1-2, with D perhaps TRBD1 (5 bases). The CDR3 spans 15 residues. Trimming left V 0 bases short and J 4 bases short, with 13 bases between. Germline V CDR1 and CDR2: SGHNT, YYREEE (reference sequence). The CDR3 region has the DNA TGTGCCAGCAGCTTGGACAGGCAAGCTATCTATGGCTACACCTTC. Encoded protein: CASSLDRQAIYGYTF.

The CDR3 DNA is TGTGCCAGCACCTTAACTGGGACAGCAGCTAACTATGGCTACACCTTC. It encodes CASTLTGTAANYGYTF. The genes are TRBV28 and TRBJ1-2; TRBD1 matches 7 bases. The CDR3 runs to 16 residues. CDR1 is MDHEN and CDR2 is SYDVKM in the germline V gene. With 7 bases clipped from V and 0 bases from J, the junction kept 11 bases outside the gene matches.